Listed below are T cell receptor beta chains from one sample, sequenced in a study of OX40 agonist ivuxolimab in advanced cancers. Libraries were prepared by immunoSEQ multiplex PCR; TCRdb keeps only in-frame clonotypes and omits some of them. The table has around 30,000 clones, approximately 78% seen once. This specimen was CD4+ or CD8+ T cells sorted from blood, taken in a trial of the OX40 agonist ivuxolimab. These receptor sequences come from an adult with an advanced solid tumor such as melanoma, head and neck, liver or kidney cancer. CDR3s include the opening cysteine and the closing phenylalanine or tryptophan. D genes are given only for firm matches. The size field is filled for only some rows; it gives once, few, many or a size class.

>TRBV15|TRBJ2-7|.|.
TGTGCCACCAGCAGAGGGGCGGTGGCGGGCTACGAGCAGTACTTC
CATSRGAVAGYEQYF
>TRBV10-3|TRBJ2-3|TRBD1|.
TGTGCCATCAGACCAACAGGGGCCAGCACAGATACGCAGTATTTT
CAIRPTGASTDTQYF
>TRBV2|TRBJ1-5|.|few
TGTGCCAGCATGAGGTCCGGGTCTTATAGCAATCAGCCCCAGCATTTT
CASMRSGSYSNQPQHF
>TRBV5-4|TRBJ2-7|.|.
TGCGCCAGCAGCCAAGATTACAGTTCCTACGAGCAGTACTTC
CASSQDYSSYEQYF
>TRBV27|TRBJ1-6|.|.
TGTGCCAGCAGCCGAAAAACGGGAAACTATAATTCACCCCTCCACTTT
CASSRKTGNYNSPLHF
>TRBV5-4|TRBJ2-2|.|.
TGTGCCAGCAGCTTGTTCCCCGGGGAGCTGTTTTTT
CASSLFPGELFF
>TRBV7-8|TRBJ1-3|.|.
TGTGCCAGCAGCTTAGGGACAATTACTGGAAACACCATATATTTT
CASSLGTITGNTIYF
>TRBV5-6|TRBJ1-3|.|.
TGTGCCAGCAGCTTTAGCAGCGGAAACACCATATATTTT
CASSFSSGNTIYF
>TRBV5-6|TRBJ2-3|.|.
TGTGCCAGCAGCTTTGATCTTGGGTTAGATACGCAGTATTTT
CASSFDLGLDTQYF
>TRBV4-3|TRBJ1-5|TRBD1|once
TGCGCCAGCAGCCCTACCGGGACAGCCAATCAGCCCCAGCATTTT
CASSPTGTANQPQHF
>TRBV30|TRBJ1-3|.|.
TGTGCCTGGGGACCGGGACAACATTTT
CAWGPGQHF
>TRBV7-3|TRBJ2-7|.|few
TGTGCCAGCACTCAACGGGCCTACGAGCAGTACTTC
CASTQRAYEQYF
>TRBV5-4|TRBJ2-1|TRBD1|.
TGTGCCAGCAGCGACCCGACAGGGGGAGCCTACAATGAGCAGTTCTTC
CASSDPTGGAYNEQFF
>TRBV4-3|TRBJ2-1|.|.
TGCGCCAGCAGCCAAGATCTTGCGGCCAACCTGGGCTCCTACAATGAGCAGTTCTTC
CASSQDLAANLGSYNEQFF
>TRBV4-3|TRBJ2-1|.|once
TGCGCCAGCAGCCAAGACTGGGAGCGGACCCGCTCCTACAATGAGCAGTTCTTC
CASSQDWERTRSYNEQFF